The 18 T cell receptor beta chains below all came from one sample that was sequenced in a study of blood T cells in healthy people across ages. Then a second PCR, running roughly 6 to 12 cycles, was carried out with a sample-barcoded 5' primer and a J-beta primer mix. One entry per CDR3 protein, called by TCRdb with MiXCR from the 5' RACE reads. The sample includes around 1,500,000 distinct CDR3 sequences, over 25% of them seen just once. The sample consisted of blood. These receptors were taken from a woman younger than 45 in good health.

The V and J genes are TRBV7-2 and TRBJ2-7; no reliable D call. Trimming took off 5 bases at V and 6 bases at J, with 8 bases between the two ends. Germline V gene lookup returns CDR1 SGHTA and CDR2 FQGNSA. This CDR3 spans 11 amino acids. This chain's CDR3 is CASSRCGEQYF. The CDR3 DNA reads TGTGCCAGCAGCCGGTGTGGCGAGCAGTACTTC. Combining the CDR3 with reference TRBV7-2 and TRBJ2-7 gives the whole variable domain GAGVSQSPSNKVTEKGKDVELRCDPISGHTALYWYRQSLGQGLEFLIYFQGNSAPDKSGLPSDRFSAERTGGSVSTLTIQRTQQEDSAVYLCASSRCGEQYFGPGTRLTVT.

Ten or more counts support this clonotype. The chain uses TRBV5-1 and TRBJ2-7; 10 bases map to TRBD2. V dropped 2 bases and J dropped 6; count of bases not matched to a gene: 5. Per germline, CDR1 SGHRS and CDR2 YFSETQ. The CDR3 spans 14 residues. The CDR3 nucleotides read TGCGCCAGCAGCTTTACTAGCGGGGCAAGCGAGCAGTACTTC. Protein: CASSFTSGASEQYF.

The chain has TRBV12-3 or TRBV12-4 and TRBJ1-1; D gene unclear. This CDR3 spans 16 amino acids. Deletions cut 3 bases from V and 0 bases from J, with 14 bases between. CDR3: CASSFGRPRMNTEAFF. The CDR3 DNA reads TGTGCCAGCAGTTTTGGGCGGCCGCGAATGAACACTGAAGCTTTCTTT.

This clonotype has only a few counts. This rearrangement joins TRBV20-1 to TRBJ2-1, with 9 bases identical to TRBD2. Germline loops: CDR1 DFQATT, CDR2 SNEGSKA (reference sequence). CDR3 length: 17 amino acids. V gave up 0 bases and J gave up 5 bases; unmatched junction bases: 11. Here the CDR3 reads CSAREASGIRPNNEQFF. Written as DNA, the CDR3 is TGCAGTGCTAGAGAGGCTAGCGGGATCCGACCCAACAATGAGCAGTTCTTC.

The DNA of the CDR3 is TGTGCCAGCAGGGGAGGGAGCTCCTACAATGAGCAGTACTTC. Encoded protein: CASRGGSSYNEQYF. V usage is TRBV6-2 or TRBV6-3 and J usage is TRBJ2-1; 7 nucleotides agree with TRBD2. The J call may be mistaken, given a closer DNA end match to TRBJ2-7. CDR1 is MNHEY and CDR2 is SVGEGT in the germline V gene. This CDR3 has 14 amino acids.

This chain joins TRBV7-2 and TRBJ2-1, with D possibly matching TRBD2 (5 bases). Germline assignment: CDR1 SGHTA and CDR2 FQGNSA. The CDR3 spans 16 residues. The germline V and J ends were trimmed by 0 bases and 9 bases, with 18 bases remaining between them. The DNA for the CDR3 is TGTGCCAGCAGCTTAGCGCTAATGGGCCCACGGGGTGAGCAGTTCTTC. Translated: CASSLALMGPRGEQFF.

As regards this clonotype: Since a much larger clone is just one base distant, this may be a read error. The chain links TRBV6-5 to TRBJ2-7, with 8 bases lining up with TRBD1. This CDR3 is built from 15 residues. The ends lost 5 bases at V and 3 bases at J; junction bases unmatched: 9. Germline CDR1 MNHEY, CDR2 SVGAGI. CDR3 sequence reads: CASSKLGTGIYEQYF. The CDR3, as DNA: TGTGCCAGCAGTAAACTCGGGACAGGCATCTACGAGCAGTACTTC.

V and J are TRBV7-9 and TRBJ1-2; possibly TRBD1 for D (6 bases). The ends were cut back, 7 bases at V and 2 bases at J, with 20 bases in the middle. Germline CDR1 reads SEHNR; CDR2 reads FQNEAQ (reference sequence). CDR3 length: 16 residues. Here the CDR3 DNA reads TGTGCCAGCACCAAAGGTAGCGGACAGCCGAACTATGGCTACACCTTC. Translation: CASTKGSGQPNYGYTF.

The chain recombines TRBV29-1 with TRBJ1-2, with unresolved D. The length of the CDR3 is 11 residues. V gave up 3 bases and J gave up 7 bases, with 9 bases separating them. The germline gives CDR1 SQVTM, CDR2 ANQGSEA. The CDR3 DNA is TGCAGCGTTGACGAACTCGGTGGCTACACCTTC. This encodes CSVDELGGYTF.

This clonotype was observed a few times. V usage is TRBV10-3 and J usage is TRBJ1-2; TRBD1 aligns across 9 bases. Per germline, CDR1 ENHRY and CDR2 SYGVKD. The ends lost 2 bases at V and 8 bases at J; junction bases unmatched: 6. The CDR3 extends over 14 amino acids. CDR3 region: CAISERTGVEGYTF. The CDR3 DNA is TGTGCCATCAGTGAGCGGACAGGGGTGGAAGGCTACACCTTC.

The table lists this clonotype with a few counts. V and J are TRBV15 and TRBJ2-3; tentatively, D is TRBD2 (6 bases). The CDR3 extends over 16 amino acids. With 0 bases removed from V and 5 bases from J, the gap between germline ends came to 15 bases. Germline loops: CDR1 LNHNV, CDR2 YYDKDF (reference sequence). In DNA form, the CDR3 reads TGTGCCACCAGCAGAGAGAAAAGGAGGGAGAGAGATACGCAGTATTTT. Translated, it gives CATSREKRRERDTQYF. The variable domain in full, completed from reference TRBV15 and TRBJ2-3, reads DAMVIQNPRYQVTQFGKPVTLSCSQTLNHNVMYWYQQKSSQAPKLLFHYYDKDFNNEADTPDNFQSRRPNTSFCFLDIRSPGLGDTAMYLCATSREKRRERDTQYFGPGTRLTVL.

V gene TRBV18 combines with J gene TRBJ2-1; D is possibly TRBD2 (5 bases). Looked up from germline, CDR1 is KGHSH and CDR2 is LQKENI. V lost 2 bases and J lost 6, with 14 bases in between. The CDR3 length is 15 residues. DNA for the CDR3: TGTGCCAGCTCACCAATCCAGCGTGGGAGCAATGAGCAGTTCTTC. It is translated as CASSPIQRGSNEQFF.

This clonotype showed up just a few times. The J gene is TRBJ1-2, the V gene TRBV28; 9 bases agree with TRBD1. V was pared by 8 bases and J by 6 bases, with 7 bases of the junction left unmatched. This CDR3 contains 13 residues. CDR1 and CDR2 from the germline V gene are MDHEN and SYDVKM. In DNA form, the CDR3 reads TGTGCCAGCCTTTCGGGACAGGGAGATGGCTACACCTTC. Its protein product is CASLSGQGDGYTF.

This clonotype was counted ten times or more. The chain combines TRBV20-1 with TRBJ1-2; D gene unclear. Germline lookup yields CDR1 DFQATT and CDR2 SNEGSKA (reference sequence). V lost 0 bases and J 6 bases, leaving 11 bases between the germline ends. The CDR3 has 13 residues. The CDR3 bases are TGCAGTGCTAGAGATCAGGTTGTTGATGGCTACACCTTC. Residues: CSARDQVVDGYTF.

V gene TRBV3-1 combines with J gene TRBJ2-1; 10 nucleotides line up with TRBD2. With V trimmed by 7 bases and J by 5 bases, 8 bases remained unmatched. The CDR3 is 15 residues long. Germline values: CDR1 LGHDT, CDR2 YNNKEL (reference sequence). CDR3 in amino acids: CASISGTSVNNEQFF. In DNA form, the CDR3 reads TGTGCCAGCATCTCCGGGACTAGCGTCAACAATGAGCAGTTCTTC.

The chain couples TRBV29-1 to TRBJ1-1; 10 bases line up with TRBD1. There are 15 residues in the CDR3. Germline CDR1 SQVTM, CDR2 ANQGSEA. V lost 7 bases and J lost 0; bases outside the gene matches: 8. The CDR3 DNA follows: TGCAGCGAACGGACAGGGGGACCAATGAACACTGAAGCTTTCTTT. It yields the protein CSERTGGPMNTEAFF.

The CDR3 sequence: CASTNPTGGVYEQYF. CDR3 sequence (DNA): TGTGCCAGCACCAACCCCACAGGGGGGGTATACGAGCAGTACTTC. The V and J genes are TRBV7-9 and TRBJ2-7; maybe TRBD1 (8 bases). CDR1 and CDR2 (germline): SEHNR, FQNEAQ (reference sequence). The CDR3 has 15 residues. Trimming took 7 bases from V and 4 from J, leaving 20 bases between them. The full variable domain, rest sourced from reference TRBV7-9 and TRBJ2-7, is DTGVSQNPRHKITKRGQNVTFRCDPISEHNRLYWYRQTLGQGPEFLTYFQNEAQLEKSRLLSDRFSAERPKGSFSTLEIQRTEQGDSAMYLCASTNPTGGVYEQYFGPGTRLTVT.

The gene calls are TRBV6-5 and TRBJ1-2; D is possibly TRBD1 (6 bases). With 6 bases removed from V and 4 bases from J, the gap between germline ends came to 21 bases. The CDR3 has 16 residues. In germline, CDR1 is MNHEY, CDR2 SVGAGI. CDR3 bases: TGTGCCAGCAGCCCAGGGGATGGCGCGTCACCCTATGGCTACACCTTC. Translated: CASSPGDGASPYGYTF.